Presented here are 26 T cell receptor beta chains from one specimen sequenced in a study of PD-1 blockade in classical Hodgkin lymphoma. The repertoire was sequenced with immunoSEQ multiplex PCR; TCRdb's copy has only in-frame clones and lacks some. The sample yields over 15,000 clones, approximately 68% seen once. Time point meaning: cycle 4 day 1 (C4D1), after less than seven weeks of nivolumab. Exposure to brentuximab vedotin varied, and each patient had relapsed following autologous stem cell transplantation. The sequences come from peripheral blood mononuclear cells (PBMCs), collected before the fourth cycle of nivolumab. The receptor set was obtained from a human donor with classical Hodgkin lymphoma.

V and J are TRBV5-4 and TRBJ2-5; D is perhaps TRBD1 (5 bases). V dropped 0 bases and J dropped 0 bases, with 9 bases sitting between them. Looked up from germline, CDR1 is SGHNT and CDR2 is YYREEE (reference sequence). This CDR3 is 15 amino acids long. The CDR3 nucleotides are TGTGCCAGCAGCTTGGATGGGGCTCACCAAGAGACCCAGTACTTC. Protein: CASSLDGAHQETQYF.

This rearrangement joins TRBV28 to TRBJ1-2; no firm D call. The length of the CDR3 is 14 residues. Germline V gives CDR1 MDHEN, CDR2 SYDVKM. Trimming took 3 bases from V and 5 from J, leaving 13 bases between them. CDR3 in amino acids: CASSFPGLEYGYTF. The CDR3 DNA follows: TGTGCCAGCAGTTTTCCAGGACTAGAATATGGCTACACCTTC.

V is TRBV28 and J is TRBJ2-1; 11 bases agree with TRBD1. V dropped 8 bases and J dropped 2; count of bases not matched to a gene: 5. Per germline, CDR1 MDHEN and CDR2 SYDVKM. This CDR3 has 15 residues. As DNA, the CDR3 is TGTGCCAGCGGGACAGGGGGTACGGCCTACAATGAGCAGTTCTTC. This translates into CASGTGGTAYNEQFF.

This sequence joins TRBV5-6 and TRBJ1-5, with unresolved D. There are 14 residues in the CDR3. With 5 bases removed from V and 3 bases from J, the gap between germline ends came to 12 bases. Germline-derived CDR1 and CDR2 are SGHDT and YYEEEE. The CDR3 protein is CASSTGISNQPQHF. The DNA for the CDR3 is TGTGCCAGCAGTACCGGGATTTCCAATCAGCCCCAGCATTTT.

Comment on this clone: A far larger clone is only one base removed, so a read error is likely. The sample has other DNA sequences that encode this CDR3 too. The chain is built from TRBV5-8 and TRBJ2-1, with 7 bases lining up with TRBD1. The CDR3 is 13 amino acids. Germline CDR1 and CDR2: SGHTS and YDEGEE. The V segment lost 3 bases and the J segment 7 bases; nucleotides outside the gene matches: 4. Here the CDR3 reads CASSWGTVNEQFF. The CDR3 DNA sequence: TGTGCCAGCAGCTGGGGGACAGTGAATGAGCAGTTCTTC.

The CDR3 protein is CASSFRAGGFLQYF. The CDR3 DNA reads as TGTGCCAGCAGTTTCCGAGCAGGGGGCTTTCTTCAGTACTTC. The chain combines TRBV27 with TRBJ2-5; 8 nucleotides agree with TRBD1. Germline loops: CDR1 MNHEY, CDR2 SMNVEV (reference sequence). The CDR3 consists of 14 residues. The V gene end was trimmed by 3 bases and the J gene end by 11 bases; junction bases not matched to a gene: 11.

V and J are TRBV6-6 and TRBJ1-4; 7 nucleotides match TRBD1. The CDR3 spans 15 residues. The V segment lost 5 bases and the J segment 8 bases; nucleotides outside the gene matches: 11. Germline CDR1 is MNHNY and CDR2 is SVGAGI (reference sequence). The chain's CDR3 is CASSDLQGMKEKLFF. CDR3 DNA sequence: TGTGCCAGCAGTGACTTACAGGGGATGAAGGAAAAACTGTTTTTT.

J is TRBJ1-1 and V is TRBV5-1; D possibly corresponds to TRBD1 (5 bases). Trimming removed 3 bases from V and 0 bases from J, with 12 bases in between. The CDR3 is 15 residues long. Germline-derived CDR1 and CDR2 are SGHRS and YFSETQ. CDR3 bases: TGCGCCAGCAGCTCATTAAACAGGCTGAACACTGAAGCTTTCTTT. This encodes CASSSLNRLNTEAFF.

This clone was seen just once. The chain uses TRBV2 and TRBJ2-5, with D possibly being TRBD2 (6 bases). The V gene lost 6 bases and the J gene lost 5 bases, with 22 bases spanning the gap. Germline-derived CDR1 and CDR2 are SNHLY and FYNNEI. The CDR3 has 16 residues. CDR3 amino acids: CASSGNLAFAGETQYF. The CDR3 region has the DNA TGTGCCAGCAGCGGTAATCTAGCGTTTGCTGGGGAGACCCAGTACTTC.

This clone came up once. The chain recombines TRBV5-6 with TRBJ2-5, with no clear D. V lost 1 base and J 5 bases, leaving 9 bases between the germline ends. CDR1 is SGHDT, CDR2 YYEEEE, per germline. The CDR3 consists of 13 residues. CDR3 sequence (DNA): TGTGCCAGCAGCTTGCCTAACGGGGAGACCCAGTACTTC. It is translated as CASSLPNGETQYF.

This clone is judged medium-sized (0.01 to 0.1%). V and J are TRBV19 and TRBJ2-2, with D unclear. Germline V gene sequence: CDR1 LNHDA, CDR2 SQIVND (reference sequence). V was trimmed by 1 base and J by 6 bases, leaving 9 bases between them. The CDR3 loop spans 14 amino acids. The CDR3 sequence: CASSIAVSSGELFF. The DNA of the CDR3 is TGTGCCAGTAGTATAGCCGTATCATCCGGGGAGCTGTTTTTT.

By share, this clone counts as medium-sized. This sequence joins TRBV4-1 and TRBJ1-2, with a tentative D call TRBD1 (6 bases). This CDR3 spans 13 amino acids. Germline-derived CDR1 and CDR2 are MGHRA and YSYEKL. The V and J ends lost 6 bases and 8 bases respectively, with 16 bases between them. CDR3 DNA: TGCGCCAGCAGACACGGCGAGGGGGACGGCTACACCTTC. Amino acid sequence: CASRHGEGDGYTF.

This clone has only one observation. Other nucleotide sequences in the sample specify the same CDR3. This sequence joins TRBV5-1 and TRBJ1-1, with D maybe TRBD1 (6 bases). The CDR3 spans 15 residues. Per germline, CDR1 SGHRS and CDR2 YFSETQ. V dropped 0 bases and J dropped 2 bases, with 11 bases sitting between them. This CDR3 reads CASSLGAGTNTEAFF. The CDR3 region has the DNA TGCGCCAGCAGCTTGGGGGCCGGGACAAACACTGAAGCTTTCTTT.

V and J are TRBV7-9 and TRBJ2-3, with D uncertain. The CDR3 totals 14 residues. V lost 3 bases to trimming and J lost 0 bases, with 7 bases between them. Germline CDR1 is SEHNR and CDR2 is FQNEAQ (reference sequence). The CDR3 nucleotides read TGTGCCAGCAGCTTCCTATCTAGCACAGATACGCAGTATTTT. The encoded protein is CASSFLSSTDTQYF.

The chain employs TRBV6-1 and TRBJ2-7; 7 bases are shared with TRBD2. This CDR3 has 17 residues. The V segment lost 4 bases and the J segment 4 bases; nucleotides outside the gene matches: 16. Germline loops: CDR1 MNHNS, CDR2 SASEGT. CDR3 in amino acids: CASSANNIVGRGYEQYF. In DNA form, the CDR3 reads TGTGCCAGCAGTGCGAATAACATTGTGGGGCGGGGGTACGAGCAGTACTTC.

CDR3 loop: CASRMRNTEAFF. DNA for the CDR3: TGTGCCAGCAGGATGAGGAACACTGAAGCTTTCTTT. The gene calls are TRBV6-1 and TRBJ1-1; D remains unclear. The CDR3 spans 12 residues. The germline V gene has CDR1 MNHNS and CDR2 SASEGT. V was clipped by 6 bases and J by 1 base, with 6 bases between them.

Notes on this clone: Other DNA sequences in this sample translate to the same CDR3. The chain combines TRBV7-9 with TRBJ1-1; D might be TRBD1 (5 bases). This CDR3 is 12 amino acids long. The ends were cut back, 1 base at V and 8 bases at J, with 8 bases in the middle. Germline CDR1 is SEHNR and CDR2 is FQNEAQ (reference sequence). The CDR3 sequence is CASSLGGFEAFF. CDR3 in DNA: TGTGCCAGCAGCTTAGGGGGCTTCGAAGCTTTCTTT.

The J gene is TRBJ2-7, the V gene TRBV19; D is uncertain. Germline V gene sequence: CDR1 LNHDA, CDR2 SQIVND (reference sequence). V was trimmed by 9 bases and J by 2 bases, leaving 11 bases between them. The CDR3 is 12 residues long. The CDR3 loop is CASEDNTYEQYF. In nucleotides, the CDR3 is TGTGCCAGCGAAGACAATACCTACGAGCAGTACTTC. Variable domain in full (rest from reference TRBV19 and TRBJ2-7): DGGITQSPKYLFRKEGQNVTLSCEQNLNHDAMYWYRQDPGQGLRLIYYSQIVNDFQKGDIAEGYSVSREKKESFPLTVTSAQKNPTAFYLCASEDNTYEQYFGPGTRLTVT.

The gene calls are TRBV9 and TRBJ1-1; D gene uncertain. Trimming removed 0 bases at V and 4 bases at J, with 16 bases between. Germline CDR1 SGDLS, CDR2 YYNGEE. This CDR3 is built from 16 residues. The CDR3 nucleotides are TGTGCCAGCAGCGTAGTAGTCGAGGAGGAGGCCACTGAAGCTTTCTTT. It is translated as CASSVVVEEEATEAFF. Together with reference TRBV9 and TRBJ1-1, the CDR3 gives the full variable domain: DSGVTQTPKHLITATGQRVTLRCSPRSGDLSVYWYQQSLDQGLQFLIQYYNGEERAKGNILERFSAQQFPDLHSELNLSSLELGDSALYFCASSVVVEEEATEAFFGQGTRLTVV.

The chain employs TRBV6-5 and TRBJ2-3; TRBD2 matches at 11 bases. The CDR3 sequence is 14 residues long. Germline loops: CDR1 MNHEY, CDR2 SVGAGI. Trimming removed 5 bases from V and 6 bases from J; junction bases left unmatched: 4. In DNA form, the CDR3 reads TGTGCCAGCAGTGCACTAGCGGGAGCTGATACGCAGTATTTT. Translation gives CASSALAGADTQYF.

Remarks on this clone: The sample carries other DNA sequences with the same CDR3. The chain recombines TRBV5-5 with TRBJ2-1; 10 bases are shared with TRBD2. The J segment lost 7 bases and the V segment lost 0 bases, leaving 4 bases of the junction unmatched. Germline CDR1 is SGHKS and CDR2 is YYEKEE (reference sequence). The CDR3 covers 15 residues. CDR3 region: CASSLDLAGVNEQFF. CDR3 nucleotide sequence: TGTGCCAGCAGCTTGGATCTAGCGGGAGTAAATGAGCAGTTCTTC.

This chain connects TRBV16 to TRBJ2-7, with 10 bases lining up with TRBD1. CDR3 length: 17 amino acids. Trimming cost V 1 base and J 2 bases; bases outside gene matches: 8. CDR1 is KGHSY and CDR2 is FQNENV in the germline V gene. CDR3 DNA sequence: TGTGCCAGCAGCCAATTGGGACAGGGGATTATCACCTACGAGCAGTACTTC. Protein: CASSQLGQGIITYEQYF.

A few counts support this clone. The J gene is TRBJ1-1, the V gene TRBV6-5, with D perhaps matching TRBD1 (5 bases). Between the trimmed V and J ends, which lost 7 bases and 8 bases, there was a span of 11 bases. The CDR3 has 11 residues. Germline values: CDR1 MNHEY, CDR2 SVGAGI. The chain's CDR3 is CASIWGREAFF. The DNA of the CDR3 is TGTGCCAGCATATGGGGGAGGGAAGCTTTCTTT.

This clone has only a few counts. The chain employs TRBV5-1 and TRBJ2-7; TRBD1 is a possible D gene (6 bases). CDR1 and CDR2 from the germline V gene are SGHRS and YFSETQ. V lost 0 bases to trimming and J lost 3 bases, with 13 bases between them. CDR3 length: 15 amino acids. The CDR3 spells CASSLAAGERYEQYF. CDR3 nucleotides: TGCGCCAGCAGCTTGGCAGCAGGGGAACGCTACGAGCAGTACTTC.

V is TRBV6-1 and J is TRBJ1-5, with TRBD1 matching over 8 bases. Trimming cost V 6 bases and J 5 bases; bases outside gene matches: 3. The germline V gene encodes CDR1 MNHNS and CDR2 SASEGT. The CDR3 runs 13 residues. Written as DNA, the CDR3 is TGTGCCAGCAGGGGGACAGGCTATCAGCCCCAGCATTTT. The encoded protein is CASRGTGYQPQHF.

The table lists this clone with a few counts. The DNA of the CDR3 is TGCGCCAGCAGCCAAGATAACAGGGGGGAAGATCAGCCCCAGCATTTT. Translated, it gives CASSQDNRGEDQPQHF. The gene calls are TRBV4-1 and TRBJ1-5, with 8 bases fitting TRBD1. The CDR3 contains 16 residues. V lost 0 bases and J lost 5; bases outside the gene matches: 6. Germline V gene data show CDR1 as MGHRA and CDR2 as YSYEKL.